The source of this T cell receptor beta chain is a study of immune evolution from preneoplasia to lung adenocarcinoma. The wider study: HLA loss of heterozygosity: around 6.5% AIS, about 15% MIA, about 31% ADC, none AAH.

This CDR3 comprises 15 residues. Germline V gene sequence: CDR1 SGHTA, CDR2 FQGNSA. After removal of 4 bases from V and 4 bases from J, the junction contained 5 bases not matched to a gene. The study, taken as a whole, reports: Later-stage lesions appeared to have more T cells, more diversity, less clonality. Top clone share appeared to fall from AAH through AIS, MIA, adenocarcinoma.

Comment on this clone: What it binds is not known.

Method: immunoSEQ multiplex PCR; TCRdb's copy keeps in-frame clones and lacks some. The table records some 3,900 clones, roughly four fifths of them present only once. The rearrangement joins TRBV7-2 to TRBJ1-3; TRBD1 agrees at 9 bases. The sequence came from a person aged 65 to 85 with lung adenocarcinoma. Input material: FFPE minimally invasive lung adenocarcinoma tissue. The CDR3 reads CASSYGTGKGNTIYF. DNA for the CDR3: TGTGCCAGCAGCTATGGGACAGGGAAAGGAAACACCATATATTTT.